Listed here are 7 T cell receptor beta chains from one sample, sequenced in a study of Graves' ophthalmopathy and Graves' hyperthyroidism. RNA transcripts served as template for amplifying TCR beta CDR3 sequences. A first-round RT-PCR used HTBI primers, followed by a second-round multiplex PCR. TCRdb re-called the multiplex PCR reads through MiXCR, storing one row per CDR3 protein. This repertoire shows hundreds of thousands of distinct CDR3 sequences, 20% to 25% found once; its top ten account for approximately 6.9%. Sequencing used peripheral blood. The receptor source for this set is a woman under 30 with stable Graves' hyperthyroidism. Some clones in this sample may be carry-over from other donors' samples.

There are a few counts of this clonotype. The rearrangement uses TRBV6-5 and TRBJ1-6; perhaps TRBD1 as D (5 bases). The CDR3 length is 14 residues. Germline V CDR1 and CDR2: MNHEY, SVGAGI. Trimming removed 4 bases from V and 4 bases from J, with 8 bases in between. The CDR3 loop is CASSSGAYNSPLHF. The DNA of the CDR3 is TGTGCCAGCAGTTCCGGGGCTTATAATTCACCCCTCCACTTT.

The table lists this clonotype with many counts. The chain is built from TRBV6-5 and TRBJ2-2; 11 nucleotides match TRBD2. The V gene end was trimmed by 0 bases and the J gene end by 6 bases; junction bases not matched to a gene: 6. The CDR3 covers 17 residues. In germline, CDR1 is MNHEY, CDR2 SVGAGI. CDR3 coding DNA: TGTGCCAGCAGTTACTCGAGTTCGACTAGCGGGGCCGGGGAGCTGTTTTTT. Translating gives CASSYSSSTSGAGELFF.

The chain employs TRBV7-2 and TRBJ2-5, with 7 nucleotides matching TRBD2. The CDR3 contains 15 residues. V was clipped by 3 bases and J by 2 bases; unmatched bases: 6. Germline CDR1 SGHTA, CDR2 FQGNSA. As DNA, the CDR3 is TGTGCCAGCAGCTTGTACCGGGACTATCAAGAGACCCAGTACTTC. It is translated as CASSLYRDYQETQYF.

This clonotype was observed a few times. The chain couples TRBV28 to TRBJ2-7; a possible D gene is TRBD2 (6 bases). This CDR3 has 15 residues. CDR1 and CDR2 from the germline V gene are MDHEN and SYDVKM. The V gene lost 8 bases and the J gene lost 0 bases, with 17 bases spanning the gap. This CDR3 reads CASRQEAGFSYEQYF. Here the CDR3 DNA reads TGTGCCAGCCGGCAAGAGGCGGGATTCTCCTACGAGCAGTACTTC.

The chain links TRBV30 to TRBJ2-7; 7 nucleotides align to TRBD1. The ends lost 1 base at V and 5 bases at J; junction bases unmatched: 8. Germline assignment: CDR1 GTSNPN and CDR2 SVGIG (reference sequence). The CDR3 sequence is 14 residues long. CDR3 DNA sequence: TGTGCCTGGAGTGGACACAGGGGAAACGACGAGCAGTACTTC. Translated, it gives CAWSGHRGNDEQYF. Drawing the rest from reference TRBV30 and TRBJ2-7, the complete variable domain is SQTIHQWPATLVQPVGSPLSLECTVEGTSNPNLYWYRQAAGRGLQLLFYSVGIGQISSEVPQNLSASRPQDRQFILSSKKLLLSDSGFYLCAWSGHRGNDEQYFGPGTRLTVT.

This clonotype was counted ten times or more. This chain links TRBV12-3 or TRBV12-4 with TRBJ2-2, with D hard to call. V was clipped by 5 bases and J by 5 bases, with 21 bases between them. This CDR3 is 17 amino acids long. In DNA, the CDR3 is TGTGCCAGCAGTCCACCCCCTGGGGAACTGGGGACCGGGGAGCTGTTTTTT. Amino acid sequence: CASSPPPGELGTGELFF.

This clonotype was counted ten times or more. The chain has TRBV12-5 and TRBJ1-1; D not certain. The V gene lost 0 bases and the J gene lost 1 base, with 9 bases spanning the gap. Germline-derived CDR1 and CDR2 are LGHNT and FRNRAP. The CDR3 runs to 15 residues. In DNA, the CDR3 is TGTGCTAGTGGTTTGGTCACTGGGTGGAACACTGAAGCTTTCTTT. Its protein is CASGLVTGWNTEAFF.